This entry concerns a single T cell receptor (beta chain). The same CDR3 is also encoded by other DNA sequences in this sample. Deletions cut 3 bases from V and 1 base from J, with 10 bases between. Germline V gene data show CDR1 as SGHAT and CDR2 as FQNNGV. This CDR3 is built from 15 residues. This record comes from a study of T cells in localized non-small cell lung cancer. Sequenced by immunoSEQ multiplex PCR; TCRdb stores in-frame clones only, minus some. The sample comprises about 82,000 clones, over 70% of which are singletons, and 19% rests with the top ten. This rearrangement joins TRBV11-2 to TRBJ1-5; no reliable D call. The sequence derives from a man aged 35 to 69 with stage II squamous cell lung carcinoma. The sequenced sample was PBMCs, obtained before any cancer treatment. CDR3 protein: CASSLGGLSNQPQHF. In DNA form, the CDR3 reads TGTGCCAGCAGCTTGGGAGGGTTGAGCAATCAGCCCCAGCATTTT.